These T cell receptor beta chains were read from a single sample in a study of Graves' ophthalmopathy and Graves' hyperthyroidism. TCRdb called the multiplex PCR reads again in MiXCR, with one record for every CDR3 protein. The profile shows 900,000 to 1,200,000 distinct CDR3 sequences, 36% of them singletons. Sequenced material: peripheral blood or thyroid tissue (not recorded which). These receptors originate from an adult man with Graves' hyperthyroidism. Both conserved end residues are part of each CDR3. D genes are given only for firm matches. Clone size is given for some rows only: seen once, a few or many times, or a class if the clone is expanded.

clone size | J gene | D gene | V gene | CDR3 protein | CDR3 DNA
. | TRBJ2-7 | TRBD2 | TRBV11-2 | CASSRGTSGAAYEQYF | TGTGCCAGCAGCCGTGGGACTAGCGGGGCGGCGTACGAGCAGTACTTC
few | TRBJ2-7 | . | TRBV28 | CASTSGQTYEQYF | TGTGCCAGCACCTCCGGACAGACCTACGAGCAGTACTTC
. | TRBJ2-2 | TRBD1 | TRBV7-8 | CASSAPGQGNTGELSW | TGTGCCAGCAGCGCCCCGGGACAGGGGAACACCGGGGAGCTGTCTTGG
many | TRBJ1-6 | . | TRBV20-1 | CSARAPGRSSYNSPLHF | TGCAGTGCTAGAGCCCCTGGACGGAGCTCCTATAATTCACCCCTCCACTTT
few | TRBJ2-7 | TRBD1 | TRBV6-6 | CASRAHMGQGKSYEQYF | TGTGCCAGCAGGGCACACATGGGACAGGGAAAGTCATACGAGCAGTACTTC
many | TRBJ1-2 | . | TRBV10-3 | CAIKSMGGYTF | TGTGCCATCAAGTCCATGGGCGGCTACACCTTC
few | TRBJ1-3 | . | TRBV7-6 | CASSLVQGDSGNTIYF | TGTGCCAGCAGCTTGGTCCAAGGGGACTCTGGAAACACCATATATTTT
many | TRBJ2-7 | TRBD2 | TRBV11-2 | CASSLLGSGRARVGSYEQYF | TGTGCCAGCAGCTTGTTGGGTAGCGGGAGGGCCAGAGTCGGTTCCTACGAGCAGTACTTC
. | TRBJ1-1 | . | TRBV4-1 | CASSQPDRTNTEAFF | TGCGCCAGCAGCCAACCGGACAGAACGAACACTGAAGCTTTCTTT
. | TRBJ2-5 | TRBD2 | TRBV7-9 | CAASKDPASGGTQYF | TGTGCCGCTAGCAAAGACCCGGCTAGCGGGGGGACCCAGTACTTC
many | TRBJ1-3 | TRBD1 | TRBV29-1 | CSVEMATGSSGNTIYF | TGCAGCGTTGAAATGGCGACAGGGAGCTCTGGAAACACCATATATTTT
many | TRBJ1-2 | . | TRBV19 | CASSSGAGNVYGYTF | TGTGCCAGTAGCAGCGGGGCCGGAAACGTCTATGGCTACACCTTC
many | TRBJ1-5 | . | TRBV7-8 | CASSPRGGISNQPQHF | TGTGCCAGCAGCCCTCGCGGAGGGATCAGCAATCAGCCCCAGCATTTT
. | TRBJ2-2 | . | TRBV9 | CASSAHGAGELFF | TGTGCCAGCAGCGCTCACGGCGCCGGGGAGCTGTTTTTT
. | TRBJ1-6 | TRBD1 | TRBV5-4 | CASSLLDRGGGSYNSPLHF | TGTGCCAGCAGCTTGTTGGACAGGGGCGGTGGCTCCTATAATTCACCCCTCCACTTT
many | TRBJ1-1 | . | TRBV29-1 | CSVEVRVANTEAFF | TGCAGCGTTGAAGTTAGGGTAGCGAACACTGAAGCTTTCTTT
few | TRBJ2-2 | . | TRBV6-2/TRBV6-3 | CASSYLGGELFF | TGTGCCAGCAGTTACCTCGGCGGGGAGCTGTTTTTT
. | TRBJ2-5 | TRBD2 | TRBV6-1 | CASRARLAGAQETQYF | TGTGCCAGCAGAGCTAGGCTAGCGGGAGCACAAGAGACCCAGTACTTC
. | TRBJ2-7 | . | TRBV6-1 | CASSSAPGATSYEQYF | TGTGCCAGCAGTAGTGCGCCGGGGGCGACCTCCTACGAGCAGTACTTC
. | TRBJ1-5 | TRBD1 | TRBV10-3 | CAISGGGNNQPQHF | TGTGCCATCAGTGGAGGGGGCAACAATCAGCCCCAGCATTTT
. | TRBJ1-1 | . | TRBV29-1 | CSQNRISLGEAFF | TGCAGCCAGAACCGCATTTCCCTGGGTGAAGCTTTCTTT
once | TRBJ2-7 | TRBD1 | TRBV7-2 | CACSVGRQGASYEQYF | TGTGCCTGCAGCGTTGGAAGACAGGGGGCTTCCTACGAGCAGTACTTC
few | TRBJ2-7 | . | TRBV10-3 | CAISSREGGYEQYF | TGTGCCATCAGTTCGCGGGAAGGGGGCTACGAGCAGTACTTC
many | TRBJ1-5 | . | TRBV12-3/TRBV12-4 | CASSLGRISNQPQHF | TGTGCCAGCAGTTTGGGCAGGATTAGCAATCAGCCCCAGCATTTT
. | TRBJ2-7 | . | TRBV10-2 | CASSSPTGRTYEQYF | TGTGCCAGCAGCTCTCCGACAGGGAGGACCTACGAGCAGTACTTC
many | TRBJ1-5 | TRBD1 | TRBV2 | CASSKGQGGQPQHF | TGTGCCAGTTCAAAGGGACAGGGTGGGCAGCCCCAGCATTTT
. | TRBJ2-5 | TRBD2 | TRBV25-1 | CASSDSPAASGEGSSEETQYF | TGTGCCAGCAGTGACTCGCCCGCGGCTAGCGGGGAGGGAAGTTCTGAGGAGACCCAGTACTTC
few | TRBJ2-5 | . | TRBV6-2/TRBV6-3 | CASEGKEETQYF | TGTGCCAGCGAGGGGAAGGAAGAGACCCAGTACTTC
. | TRBJ1-1 | . | TRBV18 | CASSEPVGTEAFF | TGTGCCAGCTCAGAGCCGGTGGGCACTGAAGCTTTCTTT
many | TRBJ2-2 | TRBD1 | TRBV29-1 | CSALDRGLSGELFF | TGCAGCGCTCTGGACAGGGGGCTCTCCGGGGAGCTGTTTTTT
. | TRBJ2-7 | . | TRBV5-4 | CASSSREKDSYEQYF | TGCGCCAGCAGCTCCCGGGAGAAAGACTCCTACGAGCAGTACTTC
few | TRBJ2-7 | . | TRBV4-1 | CASSQDQGTAYEQYF | TGCGCCAGCAGCCAAGATCAGGGAACAGCCTACGAGCAGTACTTC
few | TRBJ2-5 | TRBD1 | TRBV27 | CASSLWDSNQPQYF | TGTGCCAGCAGTTTATGGGACAGCAATCAGCCCCAGTACTTC
many | TRBJ1-2 | . | TRBV12-3/TRBV12-4 | CASSPTGKNGYTF | TGTGCCAGCAGTCCTACAGGGAAGAATGGCTACACCTTC
few | TRBJ1-2 | TRBD1 | TRBV20-1 | CSASRTGGSYGYTF | TGCAGTGCTTCTCGGACAGGGGGCTCTTATGGCTACACCTTC
few | TRBJ2-5 | . | TRBV2 | CASSDEGLVVETQYF | TGTGCCAGCAGTGACGAAGGTTTGGTTGTGGAGACCCAGTACTTC
once | TRBJ1-1 | . | TRBV7-9 | CASSIFLALPGGAEAFF | TGTGCCAGCAGCATCTTTTTGGCCCTCCCGGGGGGGGCTGAAGCTTTCTTT
few | TRBJ1-1 | TRBD1 | TRBV7-6 | CARNRDRGNTEAFF | TGTGCTAGAAACCGGGACAGGGGAAACACTGAAGCTTTCTTT
. | TRBJ1-6 | . | TRBV7-9 | CASSQDRF | TGCGCCAGCAGCCAAGATCGATTT
many | TRBJ1-6 | . | TRBV6-5 | CASSYSGPTPNSPLHF | TGTGCCAGCAGTTACTCTGGTCCTACGCCTAATTCACCCCTCCACTTT
many | TRBJ1-4 | TRBD1 | TRBV25-1 | CASRATGSGEKLFF | TGTGCCAGCAGGGCGACAGGGTCGGGTGAAAAACTGTTTTTT
many | TRBJ2-2 | TRBD1 | TRBV10-3 | CATRPGQGSTDGNTGELFF | TGTGCCACACGCCCGGGACAGGGTTCGACGGATGGGAACACCGGGGAGCTGTTTTTT